This is a list of T cell receptor beta chains from one sample in a study of T cell changes during pregnancy in multiple sclerosis. Generated by immunoSEQ multiplex PCR, the TCRdb table keeps only in-frame clones and is missing some. The sample shows approximately 40,000 clones, around nine tenths of them seen only once. Material: CD4+ T cells from peripheral blood mononuclear cells, obtained in the third trimester of pregnancy. These receptors were obtained from a female donor in good health, enrolled as a control in a pregnancy study. Both conserved end residues are part of each CDR3. The order of the fields is J gene, V gene, D gene, clone size, CDR3 protein, CDR3 DNA. The D gene is left open where the match is weak. Some rows have no size entry. The others give once, few or many, or a class for an expanded clone.

TRBJ1-1	TRBV7-2	.	.	CASSQRGEAFF	TGTGCCAGCAGCCAGAGGGGGGAAGCTTTCTTT
TRBJ2-3	TRBV9	.	.	CASSVGLHTDTQYF	TGTGCCAGCAGCGTAGGACTACACACAGATACGCAGTATTTT
TRBJ2-1	TRBV9	.	.	CASSVAGVGSYNEQFF	TGTGCCAGCAGCGTAGCCGGGGTGGGCTCCTACAATGAGCAGTTCTTC
TRBJ2-1	TRBV18	TRBD2	.	CASSPPSGRLNEQFF	TGTGCCAGCTCACCACCTAGCGGGAGGTTAAATGAGCAGTTCTTC
TRBJ2-5	TRBV2	TRBD2	.	CASSARSLAGEAQYF	TGTGCCAGCAGTGCGAGGAGTCTAGCGGGGGAGGCCCAGTACTTC
TRBJ2-3	TRBV5-4	.	once	CASSLQGSTDTQYF	TGTGCCAGCAGCTTGCAGGGGAGCACAGATACGCAGTATTTT
TRBJ1-4	TRBV4-2	TRBD1	.	CASSQDGTGANEKLFF	TGTGCCAGCAGCCAAGATGGGACAGGGGCTAATGAAAAACTGTTTTTT
TRBJ1-4	TRBV28	.	.	CASGDSRGYEKLFF	TGTGCCAGCGGGGACTCCAGAGGGTATGAAAAACTGTTTTTT
TRBJ2-7	TRBV9	TRBD2	once	CASSRTYSGRKRDEQYF	TGTGCCAGCAGCCGAACCTATAGCGGGAGGAAACGAGACGAGCAGTACTTC
TRBJ1-4	TRBV4-1	.	.	CASRSGHSTNEKLFF	TGCGCCAGCAGATCGGGACACTCAACTAATGAAAAACTGTTTTTT
TRBJ1-1	TRBV5-1	.	.	CASSLQAGNTEAFF	TGCGCCAGCAGCTTGCAGGCAGGGAACACTGAAGCTTTCTTT
TRBJ2-5	TRBV7-7	TRBD1	.	CASSPLTGGVGETQYF	TGTGCTAGCAGCCCCCTGACAGGGGGAGTTGGGGAGACCCAGTACTTC
TRBJ2-1	TRBV5-6	TRBD2	.	CASSFSGENEQFF	TGTGCCAGCAGCTTTAGCGGGGAAAATGAGCAGTTCTTC
TRBJ1-2	TRBV7-2	.	.	CASSLVRGGGYTF	TGTGCCAGCAGCTTAGTTAGGGGAGGAGGCTACACCTTC
TRBJ1-2	TRBV4-2	.	.	CASSQVFGGDYGYTF	TGTGCCAGCAGCCAAGTGTTCGGAGGGGACTATGGCTACACCTTC
TRBJ2-5	TRBV14	.	.	CASSQERRTQYF	TGTGCCAGCAGCCAAGAACGTAGGACCCAGTACTTC
TRBJ2-3	TRBV29-1	.	.	CSVTTDTQYF	TGCAGCGTTACAACAGATACGCAGTATTTT
TRBJ1-2	TRBV6-6	.	.	CASSYSGLLYGYTF	TGTGCCAGCAGTTACTCTGGACTGCTTTATGGCTACACCTTC
TRBJ1-1	TRBV5-4	.	.	CASSTGGNTEAFF	TGTGCCAGCAGCACGGGGGGGAACACTGAAGCTTTCTTT
TRBJ1-1	TRBV6-1	.	.	CASSEWTQNTEAFF	TGTGCCAGCAGTGAGTGGACACAGAACACTGAAGCTTTCTTT
TRBJ2-7	TRBV6-4	TRBD1	.	CASSVTGQGPYEQYF	TGTGCCAGCAGTGTAACGGGACAGGGCCCCTACGAGCAGTACTTC
TRBJ1-2	TRBV29-1	TRBD1	.	CSVDPGQGGYGYTF	TGCAGCGTGGATCCGGGACAGGGGGGCTATGGCTACACCTTC
TRBJ2-1	TRBV7-9	TRBD1	.	CASSPRGRSSYNEQFF	TGTGCCAGCAGCCCCAGGGGGCGGAGCTCCTACAATGAGCAGTTCTTC
TRBJ1-5	TRBV6-1	TRBD1	.	CASSERQGRKQPQHF	TGTGCCAGCAGTGAACGACAGGGAAGGAAACAGCCCCAGCATTTT
TRBJ2-7	TRBV2	.	.	CASRLYDEQYF	TGTGCCAGCAGGCTCTATGACGAGCAGTACTTC
TRBJ2-1	TRBV2	TRBD2	.	CASSELGLADNEQFF	TGTGCCAGCAGTGAACTTGGCCTAGCGGACAATGAGCAGTTCTTC
TRBJ2-2	TRBV9	.	.	CASSVGHTGELFF	TGTGCCAGCAGCGTAGGGCACACCGGGGAGCTGTTTTTT
TRBJ1-2	TRBV28	.	.	CASSLGTTPYGYTF	TGTGCCAGCAGTTTAGGTACGACACCTTATGGCTACACCTTC
TRBJ2-7	TRBV28	TRBD2	.	CASSPEGAGDEQYF	TGTGCCAGCAGTCCCGAAGGTGCGGGGGACGAGCAGTACTTC
TRBJ2-7	TRBV5-1	TRBD1	once	CASSLAAGGSYEQYF	TGCGCCAGCAGCTTGGCGGCAGGGGGCTCCTACGAGCAGTACTTC
TRBJ2-6	TRBV7-8	.	.	CASSFNVINSGSGANVLTF	TGTGCCAGCAGCTTCAATGTTATTAACTCCGGCTCTGGGGCCAACGTCCTGACTTTC
TRBJ1-1	TRBV7-9	.	few	CASSLQMNTEAFF	TGTGCCAGCAGCCTACAGATGAACACTGAAGCTTTCTTT
TRBJ2-7	TRBV5-6	TRBD2	.	CASSLMAVGLAGDFEQYF	TGTGCCAGCAGCTTGATGGCGGTCGGACTAGCGGGAGACTTCGAGCAGTACTTC
TRBJ2-7	TRBV29-1	.	.	CSVVESSYEQYF	TGCAGCGTTGTGGAGAGCTCCTACGAGCAGTACTTC
TRBJ1-1	TRBV19	TRBD1	once	CASSIFPGTGNTEAFF	TGTGCCAGTAGTATTTTCCCCGGGACAGGGAACACTGAAGCTTTCTTT
TRBJ2-7	TRBV11-3	.	.	CASSLGGGFSYEQYF	TGTGCCAGCAGCTTAGGAGGGGGTTTTAGCTACGAGCAGTACTTC
TRBJ2-3	TRBV2	TRBD2	.	CASNPTGTSADTQYF	TGTGCCAGCAATCCCACAGGGACTAGCGCAGATACGCAGTATTTT
TRBJ2-7	TRBV5-1	.	.	CASSSLSGLEQYF	TGCGCCAGCAGCTCTTTATCAGGGTTAGAGCAGTACTTC
TRBJ2-5	TRBV10-2	.	.	CASRNPGTQETQYF	TGCGCCAGCAGGAATCCGGGAACCCAAGAGACCCAGTACTTC
TRBJ1-5	TRBV30	.	once	CAWSVRGYQPQHF	TGTGCCTGGAGTGTACGAGGGTATCAACCCCAGCATTTT
TRBJ1-2	TRBV11-2	.	.	CASSFLQGTGYTF	TGTGCCAGCAGCTTTCTTCAGGGGACTGGCTACACCTTC
TRBJ1-4	TRBV14	TRBD1	.	CASSKMGQGYEKLFF	TGTGCCAGCAGCAAAATGGGACAGGGGTACGAAAAACTGTTTTTT
TRBJ2-5	TRBV7-7	TRBD1	.	CASSHPGQTQETQYF	TGTGCTAGCAGCCATCCGGGACAGACCCAAGAGACCCAGTACTTC
TRBJ2-5	TRBV5-1	.	.	CASSLIDRAGKTQYF	TGCGCCAGCAGCTTGATCGACAGGGCGGGAAAGACCCAGTACTTC
TRBJ1-6	TRBV7-9	.	.	CASSLFEGGNSPLHF	TGTGCCAGCAGCTTATTTGAAGGGGGAAATTCACCCCTCCACTTT